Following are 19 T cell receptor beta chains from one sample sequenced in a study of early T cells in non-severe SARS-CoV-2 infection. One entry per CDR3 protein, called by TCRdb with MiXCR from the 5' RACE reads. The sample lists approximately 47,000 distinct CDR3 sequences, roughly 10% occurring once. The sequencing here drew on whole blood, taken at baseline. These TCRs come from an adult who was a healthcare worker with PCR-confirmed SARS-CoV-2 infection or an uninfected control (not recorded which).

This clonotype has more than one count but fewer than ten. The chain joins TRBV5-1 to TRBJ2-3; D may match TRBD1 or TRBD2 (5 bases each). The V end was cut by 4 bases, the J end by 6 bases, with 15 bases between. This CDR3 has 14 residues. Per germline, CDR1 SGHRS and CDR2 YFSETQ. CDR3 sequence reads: CASSLGTAQDTQYF. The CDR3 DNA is TGCGCCAGCAGCCTGGGGACCGCGCAGGATACGCAGTATTTT.

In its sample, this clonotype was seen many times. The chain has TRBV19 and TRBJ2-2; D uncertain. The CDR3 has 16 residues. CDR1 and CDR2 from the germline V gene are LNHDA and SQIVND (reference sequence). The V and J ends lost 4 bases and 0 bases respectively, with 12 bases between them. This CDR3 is CASSTGLAPNTGELFF. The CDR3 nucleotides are TGTGCCAGTAGTACCGGGTTGGCACCGAACACCGGGGAGCTGTTTTTT.

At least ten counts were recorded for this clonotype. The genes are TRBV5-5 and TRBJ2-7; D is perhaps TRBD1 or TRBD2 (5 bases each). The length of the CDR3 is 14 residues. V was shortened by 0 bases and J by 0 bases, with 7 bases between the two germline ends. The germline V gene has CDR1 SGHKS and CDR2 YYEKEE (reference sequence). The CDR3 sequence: CASSLGGNSYEQYF. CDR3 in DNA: TGTGCCAGCAGCTTGGGGGGGAACTCCTACGAGCAGTACTTC.

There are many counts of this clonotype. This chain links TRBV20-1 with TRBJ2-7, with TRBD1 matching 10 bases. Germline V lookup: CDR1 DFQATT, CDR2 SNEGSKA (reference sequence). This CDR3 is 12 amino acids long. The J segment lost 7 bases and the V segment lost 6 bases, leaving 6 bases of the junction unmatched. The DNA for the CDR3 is TGCAGTGCCACGACAGGGGGCTATGAGCAGTACTTC. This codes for CSATTGGYEQYF.

CDR3 sequence reads: CASRTGQAYQPQHF. CDR3 in DNA: TGTGCCAGCAGGACGGGACAGGCTTATCAGCCCCAGCATTTT. The gene calls are TRBV28 and TRBJ1-5, with TRBD1 matching 8 bases. CDR1 and CDR2 (germline): MDHEN, SYDVKM. V dropped 6 bases and J dropped 5; count of bases not matched to a gene: 6. The CDR3 runs 14 residues.

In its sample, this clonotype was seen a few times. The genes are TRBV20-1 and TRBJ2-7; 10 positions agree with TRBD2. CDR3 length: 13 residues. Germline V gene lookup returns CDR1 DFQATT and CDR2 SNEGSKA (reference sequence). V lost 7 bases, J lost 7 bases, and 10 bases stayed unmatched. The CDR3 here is CSGLLAGVGEQYF. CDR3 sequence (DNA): TGCAGTGGTCTGCTAGCGGGAGTGGGGGAGCAGTACTTC.

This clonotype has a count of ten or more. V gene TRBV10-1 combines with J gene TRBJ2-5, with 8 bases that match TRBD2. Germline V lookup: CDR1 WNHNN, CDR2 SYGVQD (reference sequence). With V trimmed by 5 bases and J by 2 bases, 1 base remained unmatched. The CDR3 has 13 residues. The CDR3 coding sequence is TGCGCCAGCAGTCCGGGAGGGCAAGAGACCCAGTACTTC. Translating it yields CASSPGGQETQYF.

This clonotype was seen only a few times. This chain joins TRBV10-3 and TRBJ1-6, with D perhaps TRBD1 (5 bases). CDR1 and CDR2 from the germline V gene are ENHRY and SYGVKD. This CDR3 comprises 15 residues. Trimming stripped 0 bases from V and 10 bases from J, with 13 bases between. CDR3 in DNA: TGTGCCATCAGTGAGTCCGGGACCGGAGGATCACCCCTCCACTTT. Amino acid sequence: CAISESGTGGSPLHF.

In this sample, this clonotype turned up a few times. CDR3 loop: CASRGTSGSPREQYF. For the CDR3, the DNA is TGTGCCAGCAGGGGGACTAGCGGGAGCCCGAGGGAGCAGTACTTC. The genes are TRBV2 and TRBJ2-7, with 14 bases matching TRBD2. Germline CDR1 reads SNHLY; CDR2 reads FYNNEI. This CDR3 contains 15 residues. V lost 6 bases to trimming and J lost 7 bases; unmatched junction nucleotides: 8. Variable domain in full (rest from reference TRBV2 and TRBJ2-7): EPEVTQTPSHQVTQMGQEVILRCVPISNHLYFYWYRQILGQKVEFLVSFYNNEISEKSEIFDDQFSVERPDGSNFTLKIRSTKLEDSAMYFCASRGTSGSPREQYFGPGTRLTVT.

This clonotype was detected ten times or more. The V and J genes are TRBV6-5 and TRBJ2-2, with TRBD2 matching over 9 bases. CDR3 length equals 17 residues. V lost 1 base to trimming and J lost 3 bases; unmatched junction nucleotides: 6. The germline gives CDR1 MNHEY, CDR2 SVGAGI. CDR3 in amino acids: CASSYLLTSGYTGELFF. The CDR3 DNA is TGTGCCAGCAGTTACTTACTGACTAGCGGATACACCGGGGAGCTGTTTTTT.

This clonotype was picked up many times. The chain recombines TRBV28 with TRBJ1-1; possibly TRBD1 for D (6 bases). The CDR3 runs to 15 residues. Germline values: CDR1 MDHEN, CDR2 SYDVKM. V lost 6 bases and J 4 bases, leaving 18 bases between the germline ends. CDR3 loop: CASRYYTGLGTEAFF. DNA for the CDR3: TGTGCCAGCAGATATTATACAGGGTTGGGCACTGAAGCTTTCTTT.

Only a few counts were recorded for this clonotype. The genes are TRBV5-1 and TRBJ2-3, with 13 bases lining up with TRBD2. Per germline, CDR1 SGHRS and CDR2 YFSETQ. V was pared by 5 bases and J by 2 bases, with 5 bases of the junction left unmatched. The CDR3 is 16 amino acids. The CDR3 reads CASRRTSGGPTDTQYF. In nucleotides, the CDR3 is TGCGCCAGCAGGCGGACTAGCGGGGGCCCCACAGATACGCAGTATTTT.

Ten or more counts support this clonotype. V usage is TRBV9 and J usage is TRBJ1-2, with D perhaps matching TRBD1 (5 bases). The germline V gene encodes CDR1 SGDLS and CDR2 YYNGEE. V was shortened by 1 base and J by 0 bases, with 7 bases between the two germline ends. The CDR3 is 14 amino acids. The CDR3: CASSVQGANYGYTF. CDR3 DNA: TGTGCCAGCAGCGTACAGGGAGCTAACTATGGCTACACCTTC.

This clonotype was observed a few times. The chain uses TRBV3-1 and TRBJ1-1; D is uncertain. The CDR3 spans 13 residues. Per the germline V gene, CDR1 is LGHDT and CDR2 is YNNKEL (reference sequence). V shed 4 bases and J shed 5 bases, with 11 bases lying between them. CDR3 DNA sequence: TGTGCCAGCAGCCGCAACCGGGGAACTGAAGCTTTCTTT. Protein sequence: CASSRNRGTEAFF.

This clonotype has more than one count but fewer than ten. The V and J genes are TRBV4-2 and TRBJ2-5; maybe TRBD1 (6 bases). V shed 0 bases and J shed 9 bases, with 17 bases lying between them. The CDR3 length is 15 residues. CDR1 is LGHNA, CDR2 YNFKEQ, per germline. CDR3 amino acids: CASSQDDDRITPQYF. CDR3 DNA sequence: TGTGCCAGCAGCCAAGATGACGACAGGATAACGCCCCAGTACTTC.

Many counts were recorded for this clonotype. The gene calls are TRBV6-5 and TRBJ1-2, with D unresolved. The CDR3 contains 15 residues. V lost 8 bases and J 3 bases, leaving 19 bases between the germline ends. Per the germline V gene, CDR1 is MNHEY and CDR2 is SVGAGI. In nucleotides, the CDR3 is TGTGCCAGCGCCCCACAGAGCGTTGCCCACTATGGCTACACCTTC. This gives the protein CASAPQSVAHYGYTF.

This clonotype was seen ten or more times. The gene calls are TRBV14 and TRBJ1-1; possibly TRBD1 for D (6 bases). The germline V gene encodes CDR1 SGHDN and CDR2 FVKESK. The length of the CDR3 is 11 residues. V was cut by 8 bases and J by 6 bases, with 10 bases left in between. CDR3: CASYRAAEAFF. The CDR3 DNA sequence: TGTGCCAGCTACAGGGCAGCTGAAGCTTTCTTT. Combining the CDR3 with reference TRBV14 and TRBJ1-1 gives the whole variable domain EAGVTQFPSHSVIEKGQTVTLRCDPISGHDNLYWYRRVMGKEIKFLLHFVKESKQDESGMPNNRFLAERTGGTYSTLKVQPAELEDSGVYFCASYRAAEAFFGQGTRLTVV.

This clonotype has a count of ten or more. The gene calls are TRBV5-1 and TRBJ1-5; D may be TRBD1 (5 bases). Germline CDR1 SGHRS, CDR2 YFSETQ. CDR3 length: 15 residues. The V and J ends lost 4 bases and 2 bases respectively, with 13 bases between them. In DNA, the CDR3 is TGCGCCAGCAGCGAAGGGACCTTGGGCAATCAGCCCCAGCATTTT. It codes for CASSEGTLGNQPQHF. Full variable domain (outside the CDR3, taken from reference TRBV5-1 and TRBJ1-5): KAGVTQTPRYLIKTRGQQVTLSCSPISGHRSVSWYQQTPGQGLQFLFEYFSETQRNKGNFPGRFSGRQFSNSRSEMNVSTLELGDSALYLCASSEGTLGNQPQHFGDGTRLSIL.

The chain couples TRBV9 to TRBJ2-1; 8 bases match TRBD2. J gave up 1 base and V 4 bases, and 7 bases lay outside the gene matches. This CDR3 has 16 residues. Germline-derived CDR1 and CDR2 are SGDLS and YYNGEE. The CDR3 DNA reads TGTGCCAGCAGCTCCCGTAGCGGGGAGTCCTACAATGAGCAGTTCTTC. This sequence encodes CASSSRSGESYNEQFF.